This TCR beta chain was observed in a study of blood T cell repertoires in COVID-19. Study as a whole: COVID-19 samples from acute and convalescent phases originated in the United States, Italy and Spain.

Source study methods: Nucleated cell number was recorded as an estimate derived from reference gene primer amplification. Assay used: immunoSEQ multiplex PCR; TCRdb lists only in-frame clones, some missing. V and J calls and clone size are given by that table; D and trimming were obtained from the DNA. The sample includes about 130,000 clones, under 95% seen only once; the top ten take approximately 4.6%. The CDR3 runs to 18 residues. The J segment lost 4 bases and the V segment lost 4 bases, leaving 17 bases of the junction unmatched. Germline lookup yields CDR1 GTSNPN and CDR2 SVGIG (reference sequence).

The specimen sequenced was peripheral blood. The chain couples TRBV30 to TRBJ2-5, with TRBD1 identical over 11 bases. The TCR comes from a man aged 55 to 70 with COVID-19, enrolled during active disease. The CDR3 nucleotides are TGTGCCTGGACCGGTCTCCGGACAGGGGGCGCGGGGGGAGAGACCCAGTACTTC. Translated, it gives CAWTGLRTGGAGGETQYF.